Listed here are 29 T cell receptor beta chains from one sample, sequenced in a study of human T cells and chemical hapten exposure. From the RACE reads, TCRdb called clonotypes with MiXCR, one entry per CDR3 protein. The sample includes 85,000 to 95,000 distinct CDR3 sequences, approximately 9.9% of them seen just once. Specified time point: patch test 2, 6 weeks after DPC sensitization. Treatment here: therapeutic diphenylcyclopropenone sensitization with weekly scalp DPC. The sample consisted of whole blood, taken in connection with sensitization to the hapten diphenylcyclopropenone (DPC). The receptors derive from a man aged 40-50 years with alopecia areata. Some clones in this sample may be carry-over from other donors' samples.

This clonotype was seen a few times. The J gene is TRBJ2-1, the V gene TRBV6-6; D unresolved. Germline V CDR1 and CDR2: MNHNY, SVGAGI (reference sequence). The CDR3 is 16 residues long. V lost 2 bases and J 0 bases, leaving 11 bases between the germline ends. In nucleotides, the CDR3 is TGTGCCAGCAGTTACAGTCAAGGCGGCTCCTACAATGAGCAGTTCTTC. Amino acid sequence: CASSYSQGGSYNEQFF.

The J gene is TRBJ1-1, the V gene TRBV15, with TRBD1 as a possible D gene (5 bases). The CDR3 loop spans 15 amino acids. In germline, CDR1 is LNHNV, CDR2 YYDKDF (reference sequence). Between the trimmed V and J ends, which lost 1 base and 0 bases, there was a span of 9 bases. The CDR3 DNA reads TGTGCCACCAGCAGAGGTAGGGGTTTGAACACTGAAGCTTTCTTT. It specifies CATSRGRGLNTEAFF.

The sample holds a few counts of this clonotype. The chain employs TRBV10-3 and TRBJ2-7; tentative D call: TRBD1 (6 bases). From germline, CDR1 is ENHRY and CDR2 SYGVKD. V lost 4 bases to trimming and J lost 4 bases, with 11 bases between them. The length of the CDR3 is 13 residues. The chain's CDR3 is CAISGQVGYEQYV. The CDR3 region has the DNA TGTGCCATCAGTGGACAGGTAGGGTACGAGCAGTACGTC.

This clonotype was seen a few times. The chain uses TRBV12-3 or TRBV12-4 and TRBJ1-2; TRBD1 matches at 8 bases. With 3 bases clipped from V and 4 bases from J, the junction kept 10 bases outside the gene matches. The CDR3 extends over 16 amino acids. The CDR3 region is CASSLDGRGHGYGYTF. The CDR3 DNA follows: TGTGCCAGCAGTTTGGATGGCAGGGGGCACGGCTATGGCTACACCTTC.

This clonotype has only a few counts. The rearrangement joins TRBV28 to TRBJ1-5; the D is unclear. Deletions cut 10 bases from V and 3 bases from J, with 10 bases between. The CDR3 contains 12 residues. Germline V gene sequence: CDR1 MDHEN, CDR2 SYDVKM. The chain's CDR3 is CAIKGLNQPQHF. The DNA of the CDR3 is TGTGCCATCAAGGGTCTCAATCAGCCCCAGCATTTT.

As for this clonotype: The junction departs from the called germline gene at one end, perhaps through a read error. The genes are TRBV12-3 or TRBV12-4 and TRBJ1-1; D gene unclear. The CDR3 loop spans 15 amino acids. The CDR3 coding sequence is TGTGCCAACAGTTTGACCCCAGCTACCAACACTGAAGCTTTCTTT. Protein sequence: CANSLTPATNTEAFF.

This clonotype was recorded at least ten times. This chain links TRBV7-2 with TRBJ2-3, with TRBD2 matching over 10 bases. V shed 6 bases and J 4 bases; nucleotides not matched to a gene: 7. The CDR3 is made up of 15 amino acids. The V gene's germline CDR1 is SGHTA and CDR2 FQGNSA. Written as DNA, the CDR3 is TGTGCCAGCAGTGACCGGACTAGCGGATCAGATACGCAGTATTTT. Protein sequence: CASSDRTSGSDTQYF.

This clonotype turned up a few times. The chain links TRBV5-1 to TRBJ2-7, with TRBD2 matching 9 bases. Germline assignment: CDR1 SGHRS and CDR2 YFSETQ. V shed 2 bases and J 4 bases; nucleotides not matched to a gene: 10. The CDR3 runs to 16 residues. The CDR3 reads CASSFSAGGIGYEQYF. CDR3 DNA: TGCGCCAGCAGCTTCTCAGCGGGAGGTATCGGGTACGAGCAGTACTTC.

At least ten counts were recorded for this clonotype. The chain recombines TRBV12-3 or TRBV12-4 with TRBJ1-2, with TRBD1 identical over 8 bases. Germline trimming cut 5 bases from V and 8 bases from J; bases unmatched to any gene: 7. CDR3 length equals 13 residues. The CDR3, as DNA: TGTGCCAGCAGTCATCAGGGGGCCCGGGGCTACACCTTC. Translation gives CASSHQGARGYTF.

This clonotype was counted only a few times. The CDR3 is CASSLLTTGSTDTQYF. The CDR3 nucleotides read TGTGCCAGCAGTCTCCTAACGACAGGGAGCACAGATACGCAGTATTTT. The gene calls are TRBV12-3 or TRBV12-4 and TRBJ2-3, with 7 positions matching TRBD1. V gave up 5 bases and J gave up 0 bases; unmatched junction bases: 8. The CDR3 spans 16 residues.

This clonotype has a handful of counts. V is TRBV20-1 and J is TRBJ2-4, with TRBD1 identical over 7 bases. Germline-derived CDR1 and CDR2 are DFQATT and SNEGSKA (reference sequence). This CDR3 has 14 residues. Unmatched junction bases numbered 4, after V lost 2 bases and J lost 3 bases. The CDR3 is CSARKTGNKNIQYF. The DNA for the CDR3 is TGCAGTGCTAGAAAGACAGGGAACAAAAACATTCAGTACTTC.

This clonotype was observed a handful of times. V and J are TRBV7-2 and TRBJ1-2, with TRBD1 matching over 8 bases. Germline V gene sequence: CDR1 SGHTA, CDR2 FQGNSA. With V trimmed by 5 bases and J by 6 bases, 5 bases remained unmatched. The CDR3 spans 13 residues. The CDR3 DNA sequence: TGTGCCAGCAGCCCGGGACAGGCGCATGGCTACACCTTC. Translating it yields CASSPGQAHGYTF. The complete variable domain, with remaining parts taken from reference TRBV7-2 and TRBJ1-2, reads GAGVSQSPSNKVTEKGKDVELRCDPISGHTALYWYRQSLGQGLEFLIYFQGNSAPDKSGLPSDRFSAERTGGSVSTLTIQRTQQEDSAVYLCASSPGQAHGYTFGSGTRLTVV.

This clonotype was detected ten times or more. V and J are TRBV27 and TRBJ2-1; the match to TRBD2 covers 7 bases. The J segment lost 9 bases and the V segment lost 4 bases, leaving 6 bases of the junction unmatched. The length of the CDR3 is 13 residues. Germline assignment: CDR1 MNHEY and CDR2 SMNVEV (reference sequence). CDR3 coding DNA: TGTGCCAGCAGTTACACACTAGCGTCTGAGCAGTTCTTC. This sequence encodes CASSYTLASEQFF.

This chain joins TRBV19 and TRBJ2-6, with D perhaps TRBD2 (5 bases). This CDR3 spans 19 amino acids. The germline V and J ends were trimmed by 6 bases and 0 bases, with 21 bases remaining between them. Germline V lookup: CDR1 LNHDA, CDR2 SQIVND (reference sequence). The DNA of the CDR3 is TGTGCCAGTAGACCCGCAGCCGGGAAAACCGACTCTGGGGCCAACGTCCTGACTTTC. It encodes CASRPAAGKTDSGANVLTF. The full variable domain, completed using reference TRBV19 and TRBJ2-6, is DGGITQSPKYLFRKEGQNVTLSCEQNLNHDAMYWYRQDPGQGLRLIYYSQIVNDFQKGDIAEGYSVSREKKESFPLTVTSAQKNPTAFYLCASRPAAGKTDSGANVLTFGAGSRLTVL.

This clonotype was observed many times. The chain has TRBV6-2 or TRBV6-3 and TRBJ1-2, with D possibly matching TRBD1 (5 bases). V lost 4 bases and J lost 3, with 6 bases in between. Germline V gene sequence: CDR1 MNHEY, CDR2 SVGEGT. This CDR3 spans 12 amino acids. The CDR3 bases are TGTGCCAGCAGTTTCAGGGACTATGGCTACACCTTC. Translating it yields CASSFRDYGYTF.

The CDR3 is CASSDFRNLSNGYTF. Here the CDR3 DNA reads TGTGCCAGCAGTGACTTCAGGAACCTTAGCAACGGCTACACCTTC. The rearrangement uses TRBV25-1 and TRBJ1-2; no firm D call. V gave up 3 bases and J gave up 8 bases, with 19 bases separating them. The CDR3 extends over 15 amino acids. The germline gives CDR1 MGHDK, CDR2 SYGVNS.

Details on this clonotype: A junction boundary mismatches the germline segment, possibly from a read error. The V and J genes are TRBV7-2 and TRBJ2-1, with 11 bases identical to TRBD2. The CDR3 runs 17 residues. Germline CDR1 is SGHTA and CDR2 is FQGNSA. The CDR3 spells CVSSSLPRTSGRNEQFF. The CDR3 coding sequence is TGTGTCAGCAGCTCCCTCCCTCGTACTAGCGGGAGAAATGAGCAGTTCTTC.

The sample holds many counts of this clonotype. This chain uses TRBV6-2 or TRBV6-3 with TRBJ2-3; 9 nucleotides agree with TRBD2. V shed 6 bases, J shed 4 bases, and the junction held 8 bases outside the gene matches. The CDR3 covers 15 residues. CDR1 is MNHEY and CDR2 is SVGEGT in the germline V gene. CDR3 in DNA: TGTGCCAGCAGCCCCGCGGGGGGGCCCGCAGATACGCAGTATTTT. This gives the protein CASSPAGGPADTQYF.

This clonotype was counted at least ten times. One end of the junction varies from germline; a read error may be responsible. This chain joins TRBV4-2 and TRBJ2-7; TRBD2 matches at 8 bases. Per germline, CDR1 LGHNA and CDR2 YNFKEQ. The CDR3 is 16 residues long. The CDR3 reads CASSQAGGPVSNEQYF. For the CDR3, the DNA is TGTGCCAGCAGCCAAGCGGGAGGGCCAGTCTCCAACGAGCAGTACTTC.

J is TRBJ2-6 and V is TRBV6-2 or TRBV6-3; D not certain. The V end lost 9 bases, the J end lost 0 bases, and 6 bases lay between the germline ends. Germline V gives CDR1 MNHEY, CDR2 SVGEGT. This CDR3 contains 13 residues. The CDR3 sequence: CASSDSGANVLTF. The CDR3 bases are TGTGCCAGTTCGGACTCTGGGGCCAACGTCCTGACTTTC.

This clonotype was detected only a few times. The chain uses TRBV19 and TRBJ2-6; a weak D match, TRBD1 (6 bases). V was trimmed by 7 bases and J by 0 bases, leaving 13 bases between them. CDR3 size: 16 residues. Germline values: CDR1 LNHDA, CDR2 SQIVND (reference sequence). The DNA for the CDR3 is TGTGCCAGTACCAGGGGCTGGGACTCTGGGGCCAACGTCCTGACTTTC. Translated, it gives CASTRGWDSGANVLTF.

This clonotype has at least ten counts. V gene TRBV29-1 combines with J gene TRBJ2-6; D not resolved. The V gene lost 6 bases and the J gene lost 0 bases, with 15 bases spanning the gap. The length of the CDR3 is 16 residues. Germline lookup yields CDR1 SQVTM and CDR2 ANQGSEA. The CDR3 loop reads CSVSLSALSGANVLTF. The CDR3 DNA reads as TGCAGCGTCTCGCTCTCGGCCCTCTCTGGGGCCAACGTCCTGACTTTC.

This clonotype appeared many times. The rearrangement joins TRBV12-3 or TRBV12-4 to TRBJ1-6; tentative D call: TRBD1 (6 bases). This CDR3 comprises 16 residues. Trimming shortened V by 6 bases and J by 2 bases, and 14 bases separated the two germline ends. The CDR3, as DNA: TGTGCCAGCAGCCGAGGACAGCCGACCTATAATTCACCCCTCCACTTT. Protein: CASSRGQPTYNSPLHF.

The V gene is TRBV13, the J gene TRBJ1-2; 9 nucleotides line up with TRBD1. Germline lookup yields CDR1 PRHDT and CDR2 FYEKMQ (reference sequence). The CDR3 sequence is 15 residues long. J lost 3 bases, V lost 2 bases, and 4 bases had no gene match. As DNA, the CDR3 is TGTGCCAGCAGCTTAACAGGGGGCCGGGACTATGGCTACACCTTC. Its protein product is CASSLTGGRDYGYTF. The full variable domain, with the rest looked up from reference TRBV13 and TRBJ1-2, is AAGVIQSPRHLIKEKRETATLKCYPIPRHDTVYWYQQGPGQDPQFLISFYEKMQSDKGSIPDRFSAQQFSDYHSELNMSSLELGDSALYFCASSLTGGRDYGYTFGSGTRLTVV.

The chain uses TRBV3-1 and TRBJ2-1, with 9 bases lining up with TRBD2. Per the germline V gene, CDR1 is LGHDT and CDR2 is YNNKEL (reference sequence). This CDR3 is 15 amino acids long. The ends lost 4 bases at V and 10 bases at J; junction bases unmatched: 11. The CDR3 sequence: CASSLAWGSGGEQFF. The CDR3 nucleotides read TGTGCCAGCAGCCTAGCCTGGGGTAGCGGGGGAGAGCAGTTCTTC.

The sample holds many counts of this clonotype. The gene calls are TRBV7-2 and TRBJ1-5; D unresolved. V was pared by 4 bases and J by 4 bases, with 11 bases between. This CDR3 region has 14 residues. Germline values: CDR1 SGHTA, CDR2 FQGNSA. The CDR3 reads CASSSQGSNQPQHF. CDR3 DNA: TGTGCCAGCAGCTCGCAAGGGAGTAATCAGCCCCAGCATTTT. The variable domain in full, with the rest retrieved from reference TRBV7-2 and TRBJ1-5, is GAGVSQSPSNKVTEKGKDVELRCDPISGHTALYWYRQSLGQGLEFLIYFQGNSAPDKSGLPSDRFSAERTGGSVSTLTIQRTQQEDSAVYLCASSSQGSNQPQHFGDGTRLSIL.

This clonotype came up a few times. The chain uses TRBV12-3 or TRBV12-4 and TRBJ2-1, with 9 bases that match TRBD2. This CDR3 region has 17 residues. The junction had 5 bases not matched to a gene; V was cut back by 0 bases and J by 2 bases. DNA for the CDR3: TGTGCCAGCAGTTTAGCGAAACTAGCGGGTCCCTACAATGAGCAGTTCTTC. It translates to CASSLAKLAGPYNEQFF.

This clonotype has a count of ten or more. The rearrangement joins TRBV27 to TRBJ1-2; D not certain. Germline V gene lookup returns CDR1 MNHEY and CDR2 SMNVEV (reference sequence). V lost 7 bases and J 4 bases, leaving 16 bases between the germline ends. The CDR3 is made up of 14 amino acids. Here the CDR3 reads CASNMPGLIYGYTF. The CDR3 DNA is TGTGCCAGCAACATGCCGGGTCTAATCTATGGCTACACCTTC.

The chain joins TRBV28 to TRBJ2-5; 8 bases map to TRBD2. Per the germline V gene, CDR1 is MDHEN and CDR2 is SYDVKM. The CDR3 is 15 residues long. V lost 6 bases to trimming and J lost 2 bases; unmatched junction nucleotides: 8. The CDR3 reads CASRTGGRKQETQYF. Here the CDR3 DNA reads TGTGCCAGCAGGACGGGGGGGCGCAAGCAAGAGACCCAGTACTTC.